This TCR beta chain was captured by sequencing in a study of cytomegalovirus exposure and HLA in healthy donors. The wider study: Within an early data release were 65 million to 90 million unique TCRs drawn from HLA-typed donors. Points from the study as a whole: As a later analysis showed, a missense DCLRE1C variant was linked to trimming of TCR beta V- and J-genes.

Notes on this clone: Its cognate antigen is unknown.

The PCR ran on 60 Vbeta and 13 Jbeta primers. Assay used: immunoSEQ multiplex PCR; TCRdb lists only in-frame clones, some missing. The profile shows about 210,000 clones, about 80% of them singletons. Sample: PBMCs. This TCR derives from a middle-aged man in good health and CMV-seropositive.

The chain's CDR3 is CATKGSHHGQLNTEAFF. CDR3 sequence (DNA): TGTGCCACCAAAGGTAGCCATCACGGACAATTGAACACTGAAGCTTTCTTT. The V and J genes are TRBV19 and TRBJ1-1; weak D call: TRBD1 (5 bases). The CDR3 extends over 17 amino acids. The V gene lost 10 bases and the J gene lost 0 bases, with 24 bases spanning the gap. Per the germline V gene, CDR1 is LNHDA and CDR2 is SQIVND (reference sequence).